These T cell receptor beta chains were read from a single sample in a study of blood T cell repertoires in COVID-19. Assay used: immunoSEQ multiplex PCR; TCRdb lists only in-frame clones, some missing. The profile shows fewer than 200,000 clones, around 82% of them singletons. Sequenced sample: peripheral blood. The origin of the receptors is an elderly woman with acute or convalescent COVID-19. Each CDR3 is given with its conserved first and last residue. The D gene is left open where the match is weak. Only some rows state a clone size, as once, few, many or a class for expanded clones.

CDR3nt: TGTGCCAGTAGTATAGGACAGGGAGAGACCCAGTACTTC
CDR3aa: CASSIGQGETQYF
abundance: .
d_gene: TRBD1
j_gene: TRBJ2-5
v_gene: TRBV19

CDR3nt: TGCGCCAGCAGCTTACTAGCGGGAGCAACCTACGAGCAGTACTTC
CDR3aa: CASSLLAGATYEQYF
abundance: few
d_gene: TRBD2
j_gene: TRBJ2-7
v_gene: TRBV5-1

CDR3nt: TGCGCCAGCAGCTTCCAAGCGGACAGATCAAACTATGGCTACACCTTC
CDR3aa: CASSFQADRSNYGYTF
abundance: .
d_gene: .
j_gene: TRBJ1-2
v_gene: TRBV5-1

CDR3nt: TGTGCCAGCAGCCTCCAGGGGGCTTACGAGCAGTACTTC
CDR3aa: CASSLQGAYEQYF
abundance: .
d_gene: TRBD1
j_gene: TRBJ2-7
v_gene: TRBV16

CDR3nt: TGTGCCAGCAGCCGCGGAGTATTACAGGGGGCCGAAGCTTTCTTT
CDR3aa: CASSRGVLQGAEAFF
abundance: .
d_gene: TRBD1
j_gene: TRBJ1-1
v_gene: TRBV5-6

CDR3nt: TGTGCCAGCAGCTTAGGAGCAGGGGGCGACTTCGGGGCTTTCTTT
CDR3aa: CASSLGAGGDFGAFF
abundance: .
d_gene: TRBD1
j_gene: TRBJ1-1
v_gene: TRBV7-9

CDR3nt: TGTGCCAGCAGACACGGGACAGGGGCCCGTCAGCCCCAGCATTTT
CDR3aa: CASRHGTGARQPQHF
abundance: .
d_gene: TRBD1
j_gene: TRBJ1-5
v_gene: TRBV6-5

CDR3nt: TGTGCCAGCAGCCAAGCAGGGGTGCAACAGCCCCAGCATTTT
CDR3aa: CASSQAGVQQPQHF
abundance: .
d_gene: .
j_gene: TRBJ1-5
v_gene: TRBV3-1/TRBV3-2

CDR3nt: TGTGCCAGCAGTATAAGCGGGACACCCAACTATGGCTACACCTTC
CDR3aa: CASSISGTPNYGYTF
abundance: .
d_gene: .
j_gene: TRBJ1-2
v_gene: TRBV27

CDR3nt: TGTGCCAGTGAGCGGTCTCCTAGCACAGATACGCAGTATTTT
CDR3aa: CASERSPSTDTQYF
abundance: .
d_gene: .
j_gene: TRBJ2-3
v_gene: TRBV9

CDR3nt: TGTGCCAGCAGCTTGACAGGCCACACAGATACGCAGTATTTT
CDR3aa: CASSLTGHTDTQYF
abundance: few
d_gene: .
j_gene: TRBJ2-3
v_gene: TRBV7-3

CDR3nt: TGTGCCAGCGGAAGCGCCGGGACTAGAATTGGTGAGCAGTTCTTC
CDR3aa: CASGSAGTRIGEQFF
abundance: few
d_gene: TRBD2
j_gene: TRBJ2-1
v_gene: TRBV6-5

CDR3nt: TGTGCCAGCACAGACTCTGGGGCCAACGTCCTGACTTTC
CDR3aa: CASTDSGANVLTF
abundance: .
d_gene: .
j_gene: TRBJ2-6
v_gene: TRBV6-5

CDR3nt: TGTGCCATCAGTGAACAGGGCCCTAACTATGGCTACACCTTC
CDR3aa: CAISEQGPNYGYTF
abundance: .
d_gene: .
j_gene: TRBJ1-2
v_gene: TRBV10-3

CDR3nt: TGTGCCAGCTCACTACCGACAGAAGAGACCCAGTACTTC
CDR3aa: CASSLPTEETQYF
abundance: .
d_gene: .
j_gene: TRBJ2-5
v_gene: TRBV18

CDR3nt: TGTGCCAGTAGTGTCGACAAACCCACAGATACGCAGTATTTT
CDR3aa: CASSVDKPTDTQYF
abundance: .
d_gene: .
j_gene: TRBJ2-3
v_gene: TRBV19

CDR3nt: TGCGCCAGCAGCCAACCCCGGGATACGCAGTATTTT
CDR3aa: CASSQPRDTQYF
abundance: .
d_gene: .
j_gene: TRBJ2-3
v_gene: TRBV4-1

CDR3nt: TGTGCCAGCAGCTTGGAATATGGGGGCCACTACGAGCAGTACTTC
CDR3aa: CASSLEYGGHYEQYF
abundance: .
d_gene: .
j_gene: TRBJ2-7
v_gene: TRBV5-4

CDR3nt: TGTGCCAGCAGCACAGGGGCAGAGAATGAAAAACTGTTTTTT
CDR3aa: CASSTGAENEKLFF
abundance: .
d_gene: TRBD1
j_gene: TRBJ1-4
v_gene: TRBV5-4

CDR3nt: TGCGCCAGCAGCTTGGCCGGGGTCCCTGAAGCTTTCTTT
CDR3aa: CASSLAGVPEAFF
abundance: .
d_gene: .
j_gene: TRBJ1-1
v_gene: TRBV5-1

CDR3nt: TGTGCCAGCAGTTCCGCCTTAGGGGTTAATGAAAAACTGTTTTTT
CDR3aa: CASSSALGVNEKLFF
abundance: .
d_gene: .
j_gene: TRBJ1-4
v_gene: TRBV6-5

CDR3nt: TGTGCCAGTAGTATAGGGGGAGGGGGATTCGCAGGGGAGCTGTTTTTT
CDR3aa: CASSIGGGGFAGELFF
abundance: .
d_gene: .
j_gene: TRBJ2-2
v_gene: TRBV19

CDR3nt: TGCGCCAGCAGCCCTGACAGGACCAATTCACCCCTCCACTTT
CDR3aa: CASSPDRTNSPLHF
abundance: .
d_gene: .
j_gene: TRBJ1-6
v_gene: TRBV5-1

CDR3nt: TGTGCCAGCAGTCCGCTGGTTGGACAGCAGAACACTGAAGCTTTCTTT
CDR3aa: CASSPLVGQQNTEAFF
abundance: .
d_gene: .
j_gene: TRBJ1-1
v_gene: TRBV6-2/TRBV6-3

CDR3nt: TGTGCCAGCAGCCATGGGTCCGGGGGGAACACTGAAGCTTTCTTT
CDR3aa: CASSHGSGGNTEAFF
abundance: once
d_gene: .
j_gene: TRBJ1-1
v_gene: TRBV16

CDR3nt: TGTGCCAGCAGTTTAGGGCGGGGGACCTATGGCTACACCTTC
CDR3aa: CASSLGRGTYGYTF
abundance: .
d_gene: .
j_gene: TRBJ1-2
v_gene: TRBV28

CDR3nt: TGTGCCAGCAGTGATCGGGGGGCCTCGAACACTGAAGCTTTCTTT
CDR3aa: CASSDRGASNTEAFF
abundance: .
d_gene: .
j_gene: TRBJ1-1
v_gene: TRBV6-1

CDR3nt: TGTGCCAGCAGCCCTACAGGGAACTCTCTCGAGCAGTACTTC
CDR3aa: CASSPTGNSLEQYF
abundance: .
d_gene: .
j_gene: TRBJ2-7
v_gene: TRBV6-2/TRBV6-3

CDR3nt: TGTGCCAGCAGCTTAGGACTAGCGGGGGCCTACGAGCAGTACTTC
CDR3aa: CASSLGLAGAYEQYF
abundance: .
d_gene: TRBD2
j_gene: TRBJ2-7
v_gene: TRBV7-2

CDR3nt: TGTGCCACCCTTATGGGCCAGTGGAACACTGAAGCTTTCTTT
CDR3aa: CATLMGQWNTEAFF
abundance: .
d_gene: .
j_gene: TRBJ1-1
v_gene: TRBV6-5

CDR3nt: TGTGCCAGAAGCTTATTACCGGGACAGGGCATCCATAATTCACCCCTCCACTTT
CDR3aa: CARSLLPGQGIHNSPLHF
abundance: few
d_gene: TRBD1
j_gene: TRBJ1-6
v_gene: TRBV5-3